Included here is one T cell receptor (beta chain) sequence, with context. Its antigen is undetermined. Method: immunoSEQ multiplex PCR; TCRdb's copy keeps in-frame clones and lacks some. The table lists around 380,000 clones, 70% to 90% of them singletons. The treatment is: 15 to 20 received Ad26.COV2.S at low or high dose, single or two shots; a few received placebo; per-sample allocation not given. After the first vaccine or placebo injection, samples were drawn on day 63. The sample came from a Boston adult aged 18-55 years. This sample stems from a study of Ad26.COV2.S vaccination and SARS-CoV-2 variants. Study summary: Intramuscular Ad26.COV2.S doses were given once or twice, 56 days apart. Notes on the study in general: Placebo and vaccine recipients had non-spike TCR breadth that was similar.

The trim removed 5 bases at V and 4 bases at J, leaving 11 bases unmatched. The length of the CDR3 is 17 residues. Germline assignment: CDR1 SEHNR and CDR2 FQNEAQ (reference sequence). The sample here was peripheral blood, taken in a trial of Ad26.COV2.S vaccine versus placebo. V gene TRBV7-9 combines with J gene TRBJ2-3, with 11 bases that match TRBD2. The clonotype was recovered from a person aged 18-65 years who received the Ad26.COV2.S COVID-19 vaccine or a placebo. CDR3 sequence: CASSPRGSGGAADTQYF. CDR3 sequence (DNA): TGTGCCAGCAGCCCTCGGGGTAGCGGGGGGGCTGCAGATACGCAGTATTTT.